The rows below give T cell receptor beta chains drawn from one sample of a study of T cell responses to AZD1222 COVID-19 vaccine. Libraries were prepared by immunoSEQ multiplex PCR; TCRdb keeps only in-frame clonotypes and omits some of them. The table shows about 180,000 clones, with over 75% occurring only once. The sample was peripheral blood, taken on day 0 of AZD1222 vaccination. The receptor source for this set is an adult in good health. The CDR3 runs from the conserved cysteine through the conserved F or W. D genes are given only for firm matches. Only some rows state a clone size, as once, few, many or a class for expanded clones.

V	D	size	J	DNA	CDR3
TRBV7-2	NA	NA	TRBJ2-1	TGTGCCAGCACTAGGGGGGGCCTAACCAATGAGCAGTTCTTC	CASTRGGLTNEQFF
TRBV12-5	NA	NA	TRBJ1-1	TGTGCTAGTGGTCCCTACAGCGGGGGGGCGGTTGGTACTGAAGCTTTCTTT	CASGPYSGGAVGTEAFF
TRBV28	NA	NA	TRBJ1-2	TGTGCCAGCAGAGCTCTCAGGAGAACTAACTATGGCTACACCTTC	CASRALRRTNYGYTF
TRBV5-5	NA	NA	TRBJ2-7	TGTGCCAGCAGCTGGGTCGGGGCCCCCGTGGGCGAGCAGTACTTC	CASSWVGAPVGEQYF
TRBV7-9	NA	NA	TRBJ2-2	TGTGCCAGCAGCTTAGAGATCGGCGGCACCGGGGAGCTGTTTTTT	CASSLEIGGTGELFF
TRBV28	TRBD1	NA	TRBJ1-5	TGTGCCAGCGGGACAGGGCTCCAGCCCCAGCATTTT	CASGTGLQPQHF
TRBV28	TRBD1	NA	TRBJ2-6	TGTGCCAGCAGTTTATGGGGACAGGGGGCCACCGGATCTGGGGCCAACGTCCTGACTTTC	CASSLWGQGATGSGANVLTF
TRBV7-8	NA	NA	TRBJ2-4	TGTGCCAGCAGCTTATTCCTAACGAGGGGGGACATTCAGTACTTC	CASSLFLTRGDIQYF
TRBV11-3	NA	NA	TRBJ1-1	TGTGCCAGCAGCTTAGGGCCAGGATCAAGGCGGGCTTTCTTT	CASSLGPGSRRAFF
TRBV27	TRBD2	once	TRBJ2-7	TGTGCCAGCAGTTTATCTAGGGGCGGGAGCTACGAGCAGTACTTC	CASSLSRGGSYEQYF
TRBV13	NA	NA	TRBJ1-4	TGTGCCAGCAGCTTAGGCTCACAGGTTAATGAAAAACTGTTTTTT	CASSLGSQVNEKLFF
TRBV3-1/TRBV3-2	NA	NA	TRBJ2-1	TGTGCCAGCAGCTCCGGGGAATACAATGAGCAGTTCTTC	CASSSGEYNEQFF
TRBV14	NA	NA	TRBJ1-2	TGTGCCAGCAGCCAATCGGACTATGGCTACACCTTC	CASSQSDYGYTF
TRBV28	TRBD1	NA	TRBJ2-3	TGTGCCAGCAGTTTAATGGACAGGGGAAGGGATACGCAGTATTTT	CASSLMDRGRDTQYF
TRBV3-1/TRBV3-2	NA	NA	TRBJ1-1	TGTGCCAGCAGCCAGGGGGGGCGCCGCGCTGAAGCTTTCTTT	CASSQGGRRAEAFF
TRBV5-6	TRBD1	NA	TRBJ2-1	TGTGCCAGCAGCCGAGAGGACAGGGAAATTAATGAGCAGTTCTTC	CASSREDREINEQFF
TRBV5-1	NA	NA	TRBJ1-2	TGCGCCAGCAGCTGGACCGCTCCGAGTCCTAACTATGGCTACACCTTC	CASSWTAPSPNYGYTF
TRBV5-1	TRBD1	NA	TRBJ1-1	TGCGCCAGCAGCCTACAGGGGCGCGGGAACACTGAAGCTTTCTTT	CASSLQGRGNTEAFF
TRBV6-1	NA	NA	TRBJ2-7	TGTGCCAGCAGTGAACGCTCGGGTCCGTGGCTAGCCGATACCTACGAGCAGTACTTC	CASSERSGPWLADTYEQYF
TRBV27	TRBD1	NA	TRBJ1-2	TGTGCCAGCAGTTCCTACAGGGGTGGCTACACCTTC	CASSSYRGGYTF
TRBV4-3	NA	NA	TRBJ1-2	TGCGCCAGCAGCCAAGATACCAATTCGGATGGCTACACCTTC	CASSQDTNSDGYTF
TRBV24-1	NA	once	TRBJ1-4	TGTGCCACCAGTGATGGGGGCAGGGCAGGGGCCACCAATGAAAAACTGTTTTTT	CATSDGGRAGATNEKLFF
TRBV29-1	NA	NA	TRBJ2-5	TGCAGCGTTGCCCGTAGGGGCGAGACCCAGTACTTC	CSVARRGETQYF
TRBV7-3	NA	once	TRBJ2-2	TGTGCCAGCAGCTCGCAATCGGGGACCGGGGAGCTGTTTTTT	CASSSQSGTGELFF
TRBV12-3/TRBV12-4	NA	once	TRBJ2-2	TGTGCCAGCAGTTTACAGGGGACCGGGGAGCTGTTTTTT	CASSLQGTGELFF
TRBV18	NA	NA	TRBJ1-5	TGTGCCAGCTCACCTTTCTCGGGAAGGGCCGACAATCAGCCCCAGCATTTT	CASSPFSGRADNQPQHF
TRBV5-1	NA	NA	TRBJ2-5	TGCGCCAGCAGCGGGGTAAGGGGCCAGGGAGAGACCCAGTACTTC	CASSGVRGQGETQYF
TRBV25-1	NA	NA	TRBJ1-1	TGTGCCAGCAGTGAATCCCCAGCTTCGAACACTGAAGCTTTCTTT	CASSESPASNTEAFF
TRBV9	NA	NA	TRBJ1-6	TGTGCCAGCAGCGTAGAACCCGGTGGGAGTAATTCACCCCTCCACTTT	CASSVEPGGSNSPLHF
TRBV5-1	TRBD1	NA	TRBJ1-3	TGCGCCAGCAGCTTGAACCAACAGGGGCCCATATATTTT	CASSLNQQGPIYF
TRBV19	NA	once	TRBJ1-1	TGTGCCAGTAGGAAGAGTGCTAACACTGAAGCTTTCTTT	CASRKSANTEAFF
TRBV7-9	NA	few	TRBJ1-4	TGTGCCAGCAGTCATCTCTTTACAGGGTTGAATGAAAAACTGTTTTTT	CASSHLFTGLNEKLFF
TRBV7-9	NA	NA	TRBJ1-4	TGTGCCAGCAACACCTCACCCGAGGGGTCTGAAAAACTGTTTTTT	CASNTSPEGSEKLFF
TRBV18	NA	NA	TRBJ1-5	TGTGCCAGCTCACCAGGGGGTAGTGGCAATCAGCCCCAGCATTTT	CASSPGGSGNQPQHF
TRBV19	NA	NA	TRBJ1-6	TGTGCCAGTAGTATCGTCGGGGTTAATTCACCCCTCCACTTT	CASSIVGVNSPLHF
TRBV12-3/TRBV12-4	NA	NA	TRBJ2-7	TGTGCCAGCAGTTTACCAGGGCTCAACGAGCAGTACTTC	CASSLPGLNEQYF
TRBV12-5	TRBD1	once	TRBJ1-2	TGTGCTAGTGGAGGAACAGGGGTCCGAGGCTACACCTTC	CASGGTGVRGYTF
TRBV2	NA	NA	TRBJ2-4	TGTGCCAGCAGTCCGTTGACAGGGACTAAAAACATTCAGTACTTC	CASSPLTGTKNIQYF
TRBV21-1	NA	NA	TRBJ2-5	TGTGCCAGCAGCAAAGGGGTGAAGACCCAGTACTTC	CASSKGVKTQYF
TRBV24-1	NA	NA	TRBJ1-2	TGTGCCACCAGTCCCGACAGATCTAACTATGGCTACACCTTC	CATSPDRSNYGYTF
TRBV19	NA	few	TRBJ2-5	TGTGCCAGTAGTCTGAGTCGGTCCGGAGAGACCCAGTACTTC	CASSLSRSGETQYF
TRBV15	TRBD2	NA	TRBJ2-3	TGTGCCACGTCTTCCCTAGCGGGGGGGCTTACAGATACGCAGTATTTT	CATSSLAGGLTDTQYF
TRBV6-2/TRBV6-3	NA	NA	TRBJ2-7	TGTGCCAGCAGTGCTTCCTACGAGCAGTACTTC	CASSASYEQYF
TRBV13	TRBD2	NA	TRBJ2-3	TGTGCCAGCAGCTTAGAGGGACTAGCGGGGGGAGGCACAGATACGCAGTATTTT	CASSLEGLAGGGTDTQYF
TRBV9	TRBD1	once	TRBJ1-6	TGTGCCAGCAGCCTAACAGGGGATGGTTCACCCCTCCACTTT	CASSLTGDGSPLHF
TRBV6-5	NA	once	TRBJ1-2	TGTGCCAGCAGTTACGAGCCGGGGGCTATCTATGGCTACACCTTC	CASSYEPGAIYGYTF
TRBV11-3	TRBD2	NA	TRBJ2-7	TGTGCCAGCAGCTCGGGAGGGAGGGGCACCTACGAGCAGTACTTC	CASSSGGRGTYEQYF
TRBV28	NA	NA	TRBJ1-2	TGTGCCAGCAGTTTGAGGGTAGGTGGCTACACCTTC	CASSLRVGGYTF
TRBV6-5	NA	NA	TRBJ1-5	TGTGCCAGCAGTCCCTGGGGGAGCAATCAGCCCCAGCATTTT	CASSPWGSNQPQHF
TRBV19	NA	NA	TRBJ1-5	TGTGCCAGTAGTCGAGGGTCGACTTCTCCGCCCCAGCATTTT	CASSRGSTSPPQHF
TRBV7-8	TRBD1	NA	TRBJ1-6	TGTGCCAGCAGCTTAGGGACAGGCCATAATTCACCCCTCCACTTT	CASSLGTGHNSPLHF
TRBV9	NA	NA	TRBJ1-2	TGTGCCAGCAGCTCAAACAGTGACTGGTACGGCTACACCTTC	CASSSNSDWYGYTF
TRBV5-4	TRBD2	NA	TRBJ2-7	TGTGCCAGCAGCCCCGGACTAGCGGAGACCTACGAGCAGTACTTC	CASSPGLAETYEQYF